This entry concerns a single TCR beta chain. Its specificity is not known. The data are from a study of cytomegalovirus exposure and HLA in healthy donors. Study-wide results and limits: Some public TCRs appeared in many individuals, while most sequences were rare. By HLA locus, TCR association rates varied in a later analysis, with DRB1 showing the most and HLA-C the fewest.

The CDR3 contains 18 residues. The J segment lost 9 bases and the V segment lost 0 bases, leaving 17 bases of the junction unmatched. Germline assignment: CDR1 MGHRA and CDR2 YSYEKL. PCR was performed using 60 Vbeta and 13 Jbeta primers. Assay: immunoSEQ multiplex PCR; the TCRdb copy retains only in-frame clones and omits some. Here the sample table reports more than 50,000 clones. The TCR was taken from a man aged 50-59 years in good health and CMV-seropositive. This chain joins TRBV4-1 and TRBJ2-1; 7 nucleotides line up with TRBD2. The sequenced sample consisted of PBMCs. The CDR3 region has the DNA TGCGCCAGCAGCCAAGAGGGCCCCGGGACGGCGGGAGTTGGTGAGCAGTTCTTC. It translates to CASSQEGPGTAGVGEQFF.